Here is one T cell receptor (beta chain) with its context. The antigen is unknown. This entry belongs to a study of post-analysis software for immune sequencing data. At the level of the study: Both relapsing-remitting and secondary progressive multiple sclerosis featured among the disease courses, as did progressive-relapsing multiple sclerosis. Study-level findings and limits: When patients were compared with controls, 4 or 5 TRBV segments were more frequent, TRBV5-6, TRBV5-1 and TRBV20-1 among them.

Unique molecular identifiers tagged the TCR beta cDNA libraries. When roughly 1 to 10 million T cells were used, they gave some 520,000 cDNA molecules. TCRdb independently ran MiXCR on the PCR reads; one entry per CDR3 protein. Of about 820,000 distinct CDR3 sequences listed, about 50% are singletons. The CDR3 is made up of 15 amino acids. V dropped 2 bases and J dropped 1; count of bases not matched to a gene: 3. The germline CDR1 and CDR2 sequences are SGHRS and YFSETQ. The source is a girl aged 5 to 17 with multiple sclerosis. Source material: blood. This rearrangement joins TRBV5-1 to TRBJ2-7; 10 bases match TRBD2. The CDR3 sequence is CASSFGSGRSYEQYF. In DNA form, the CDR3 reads TGCGCCAGCAGCTTCGGTAGCGGGAGGTCCTACGAGCAGTACTTC.